The 27 T cell receptor beta chains below all came from one sample that was sequenced in a study of T cells in Graves' hyperthyroidism and ophthalmopathy. Regions amplified from RNA transcripts were the TCR beta CDR3 regions. An initial round of RT-PCR targeting the TCR CDR3 relied on the HTBI primer set. TCRdb reprocessed the multiplex PCR reads with MiXCR, giving one entry per CDR3 protein. The data contain almost 250,000 distinct CDR3 sequences, more than 20% of them singletons. The sequencing sample was made of blood. These receptors came from a woman in her thirties or forties with Graves' ophthalmopathy.

The sample holds many counts of this clonotype. The chain has TRBV5-1 and TRBJ2-2; 10 nucleotides agree with TRBD1. The CDR3 extends over 16 amino acids. The junction had 6 bases not matched to a gene; V was cut back by 3 bases and J by 4 bases. Germline V gene sequence: CDR1 SGHRS, CDR2 YFSETQ. The CDR3 DNA reads TGCGCCAGCAGCTGGGACAGGGGTGATAGCACCGGGGAGCTGTTTTTT. Translated: CASSWDRGDSTGELFF.

The V and J genes are TRBV13 and TRBJ2-7; D is undetermined. Germline CDR1 reads PRHDT; CDR2 reads FYEKMQ (reference sequence). V lost 3 bases, J lost 2 bases, and 17 bases lay in between. This CDR3 spans 16 amino acids. The DNA for the CDR3 is TGTGCCAGCAGCTTTCGCGGAACCCTCGGAGCCTACGAGCAGTACTTC. This sequence encodes CASSFRGTLGAYEQYF. The variable domain in full, completed from reference TRBV13 and TRBJ2-7, reads AAGVIQSPRHLIKEKRETATLKCYPIPRHDTVYWYQQGPGQDPQFLISFYEKMQSDKGSIPDRFSAQQFSDYHSELNMSSLELGDSALYFCASSFRGTLGAYEQYFGPGTRLTVT.

This chain uses TRBV6-2 or TRBV6-3 with TRBJ2-4, with a possible D match to TRBD2 (5 bases). CDR3 length: 15 amino acids. Trimming shortened V by 0 bases and J by 7 bases, and 13 bases separated the two germline ends. Germline V gene sequence: CDR1 MNHEY, CDR2 SVGEGT. In nucleotides, the CDR3 is TGTGCCAGCAGTTACTCGATTGAGAGAGGGAACATTCAGTACTTC. It yields the protein CASSYSIERGNIQYF.

The chain combines TRBV2 with TRBJ2-2; 15 nucleotides agree with TRBD2. J was trimmed by 5 bases and V by 7 bases; bases with no gene match: 2. Germline CDR1 SNHLY, CDR2 FYNNEI. The CDR3 extends over 15 amino acids. The CDR3 DNA reads TGTGCCAGCATCGGGACTAGCGGGAGGACCGGGGAGCTGTTTTTT. It specifies CASIGTSGRTGELFF.

This rearrangement joins TRBV2 to TRBJ1-1; 8 nucleotides line up with TRBD1. The CDR3 contains 13 residues. With 2 bases clipped from V and 8 bases from J, the junction kept 4 bases outside the gene matches. Germline V lookup: CDR1 SNHLY, CDR2 FYNNEI. As DNA, the CDR3 is TGTGCCAGCAGTGAATTCAGGGGGCGAGAAGCTTTCTTT. Protein product: CASSEFRGREAFF.

The rearrangement uses TRBV7-8 and TRBJ2-5, with TRBD1 matching 7 bases. Germline assignment: CDR1 SGHVS and CDR2 FQNEAQ. The CDR3 is 15 residues long. The ends lost 2 bases at V and 8 bases at J; junction bases unmatched: 11. CDR3 DNA: TGTGCCAGCAGCTTAAACACAGGGGTCGCCGTCACCCAGTACTTC. Translating it yields CASSLNTGVAVTQYF.

This clonotype was detected ten times or more. J is TRBJ2-5 and V is TRBV18; D not resolved. V was shortened by 2 bases and J by 3 bases, with 13 bases between the two germline ends. The CDR3 loop spans 15 amino acids. The germline V gene has CDR1 KGHSH and CDR2 LQKENI. CDR3 amino acids: CASSPDWTIKETQYF. CDR3 DNA: TGTGCCAGCTCACCAGATTGGACCATAAAAGAGACCCAGTACTTC.

There are many counts of this clonotype. The genes are TRBV2 and TRBJ2-2; D is ambiguous. Per germline, CDR1 SNHLY and CDR2 FYNNEI. This CDR3 has 15 amino acids. V shed 2 bases and J shed 1 base, with 8 bases lying between them. DNA of the CDR3: TGTGCCAGCAGTGAATACGTCGTGAACACCGGGGAGCTGTTTTTT. The encoded protein is CASSEYVVNTGELFF.

A note on this clonotype: This sequence may be a read error, since a much larger clone differs from it by one base. V and J are TRBV15 and TRBJ2-7, with D unresolved. This CDR3 has 12 amino acids. Germline V gene data show CDR1 as LNHNV and CDR2 as YYDKDF (reference sequence). CDR3 bases: TGTGCCACCATCAGACTGTCTGACGAGCAGTACTTC. Protein: CATIRLSDEQYF.

This clonotype was observed at least ten times. The chain couples TRBV6-6 to TRBJ2-2, with TRBD1 identical over 8 bases. J gave up 3 bases and V 6 bases, and 6 bases lay outside the gene matches. CDR1 is MNHNY and CDR2 is SVGAGI in the germline V gene (reference sequence). CDR3 size: 15 residues. CDR3 sequence: CASRQDRADTGELFF. The CDR3 DNA reads as TGTGCCAGCAGACAGGACAGGGCGGACACCGGGGAGCTGTTTTTT.

This clonotype has at least ten counts. The chain combines TRBV2 with TRBJ1-1; no firm D call. The germline V gene encodes CDR1 SNHLY and CDR2 FYNNEI. This CDR3 has 14 amino acids. V was shortened by 5 bases and J by 2 bases, with 12 bases between the two germline ends. The CDR3 DNA is TGTGCCAGCAGTACACTCGGCGCAAACACTGAAGCTTTCTTT. It yields the protein CASSTLGANTEAFF.

At least ten counts were recorded for this clonotype. This chain connects TRBV12-3 or TRBV12-4 to TRBJ1-2; 11 bases map to TRBD1. The J segment lost 4 bases and the V segment lost 1 base, leaving 2 bases of the junction unmatched. This CDR3 contains 15 residues. CDR3 nucleotide sequence: TGTGCCAGCAGTTTAGGGACAGGGGGCAGCTATGGCTACACCTTC. As protein: CASSLGTGGSYGYTF.

J is TRBJ1-1 and V is TRBV27, with a weak D call TRBD1 (5 bases). This CDR3 has 13 residues. With 6 bases removed from V and 10 bases from J, the gap between germline ends came to 18 bases. The germline V gene has CDR1 MNHEY and CDR2 SMNVEV (reference sequence). CDR3 DNA sequence: TGTGCCAGCAGCCCCCGGGACCGCGAACGAGCTTTCTTT. Its translation: CASSPRDRERAFF.

There are many counts of this clonotype. The gene calls are TRBV28 and TRBJ2-4, with 7 bases lining up with TRBD1. Germline loops: CDR1 MDHEN, CDR2 SYDVKM. With 2 bases clipped from V and 0 bases from J, the junction kept 10 bases outside the gene matches. The CDR3 sequence is 18 residues long. The DNA for the CDR3 is TGTGCCAGCAGTTTAAGGGGGCCAGGGACCCTAGCCAAAAACATTCAGTACTTC. Amino acids: CASSLRGPGTLAKNIQYF.

This clonotype was seen at least ten times. The genes are TRBV3-1 and TRBJ2-7; unclear D gene. Looked up from germline, CDR1 is LGHDT and CDR2 is YNNKEL (reference sequence). Trimming took off 0 bases at V and 2 bases at J, with 11 bases between the two ends. The CDR3 contains 15 residues. The CDR3 nucleotides are TGTGCCAGCAGCCAAGATAAGGTACCCCCCTACGAGCAGTACTTC. It is translated as CASSQDKVPPYEQYF.

This clonotype was detected ten times or more. The chain uses TRBV6-5 and TRBJ1-1; no clear D gene. This CDR3 has 14 residues. V lost 0 bases and J 7 bases, leaving 12 bases between the germline ends. In germline, CDR1 is MNHEY, CDR2 SVGAGI. The CDR3 DNA sequence: TGTGCCAGCAGTTACTCGAGGTCCCCTTATGAAGCTTTCTTT. Its translation is CASSYSRSPYEAFF.

There are many counts of this clonotype. V usage is TRBV12-3 or TRBV12-4 and J usage is TRBJ1-1, with unresolved D. The V gene lost 0 bases and the J gene lost 7 bases, with 12 bases spanning the gap. The CDR3 totals 14 residues. CDR3 protein: CASSLAARSDEAFF. In DNA, the CDR3 is TGTGCCAGCAGTTTAGCCGCAAGGTCCGATGAAGCTTTCTTT.

In this sample, this clonotype turned up many times. The V and J genes are TRBV20-1 and TRBJ1-2; a possible D gene is TRBD1 (6 bases). The CDR3 extends over 13 amino acids. The V gene's germline CDR1 is DFQATT and CDR2 SNEGSKA (reference sequence). V was clipped by 0 bases and J by 7 bases, with 12 bases between them. CDR3 in amino acids: CSAREGAIGGYTF. Here the CDR3 DNA reads TGCAGTGCTAGAGAGGGGGCGATTGGTGGCTACACCTTC.

The rearrangement joins TRBV11-3 to TRBJ2-7; 7 nucleotides match TRBD2. Germline trimming cut 1 base from V and 2 bases from J; bases unmatched to any gene: 2. Germline lookup yields CDR1 SGHNT and CDR2 YENEEA. This CDR3 comprises 14 residues. In nucleotides, the CDR3 is TGTGCCAGCAGCTTAGGCGGGAGTCCCTACGAGCAGTACTTC. Protein sequence: CASSLGGSPYEQYF.

This clonotype was seen a handful of times. V is TRBV20-1 and J is TRBJ2-7, with D uncertain. V lost 3 bases to trimming and J lost 0 bases, with 9 bases between them. The CDR3 runs to 13 residues. Germline assignment: CDR1 DFQATT and CDR2 SNEGSKA (reference sequence). Here the CDR3 reads CSASLANSYEQYF. Written as DNA, the CDR3 is TGCAGTGCTAGCTTAGCTAACTCCTACGAGCAGTACTTC.

In this sample, this clonotype turned up many times. The V and J genes are TRBV12-3 or TRBV12-4 and TRBJ1-5; 11 nucleotides match TRBD1. The length of the CDR3 is 15 residues. The V gene end was trimmed by 6 bases and the J gene end by 10 bases; junction bases not matched to a gene: 11. The CDR3 DNA reads as TGTGCCAGCAGCTCAGGGACAGGGGGAAATCGCCCCCAGCATTTT. Its translation is CASSSGTGGNRPQHF.

At least ten counts were recorded for this clonotype. The rearrangement links TRBV7-9 to TRBJ2-7; TRBD2 agrees at 9 bases. Germline V gene data show CDR1 as SEHNR and CDR2 as FQNEAQ (reference sequence). There are 15 residues in the CDR3. V lost 5 bases, J lost 6 bases, and 11 bases stayed unmatched. The CDR3 region is CASSHPGLAASEQYF. CDR3 nucleotides: TGTGCCAGCAGCCACCCGGGACTAGCAGCCTCCGAGCAGTACTTC.

The chain carries TRBV28 and TRBJ2-5; TRBD1 agrees at 8 bases. The germline gives CDR1 MDHEN, CDR2 SYDVKM. V lost 5 bases to trimming and J lost 1 base; unmatched junction nucleotides: 6. The CDR3 loop spans 15 amino acids. The CDR3 region has the DNA TGTGCCAGCAGTGCACAGGGGGAGCGCCAAGAGACCCAGTACTTC. This encodes CASSAQGERQETQYF. The variable domain in full, with the rest retrieved from reference TRBV28 and TRBJ2-5, is DVKVTQSSRYLVKRTGEKVFLECVQDMDHENMFWYRQDPGLGLRLIYFSYDVKMKEKGDIPEGYSVSREKKERFSLILESASTNQTSMYLCASSAQGERQETQYFGPGTRLLVL.

V gene TRBV28 combines with J gene TRBJ2-4, with TRBD2 matching over 7 bases. With 3 bases clipped from V and 6 bases from J, the junction kept 8 bases outside the gene matches. The CDR3 has 15 residues. The germline gives CDR1 MDHEN, CDR2 SYDVKM. Written as DNA, the CDR3 is TGTGCCAGCAGTTTTGCGGGAGTCACGGGAAACATTCAGTACTTC. It translates to CASSFAGVTGNIQYF.

Many counts were recorded for this clonotype. The V and J genes are TRBV2 and TRBJ2-5, with D perhaps matching TRBD1 or TRBD2 (5 bases each). Per germline, CDR1 SNHLY and CDR2 FYNNEI. V lost 4 bases and J 2 bases, leaving 8 bases between the germline ends. The CDR3 loop spans 13 amino acids. This chain's CDR3 is CASSGDQQETQYF. The DNA for the CDR3 is TGTGCCAGCAGTGGGGACCAACAAGAGACCCAGTACTTC.

The CDR3 loop reads CASSRTGLVVREQYF. CDR3 sequence (DNA): TGTGCCAGCAGCCGAACGGGACTAGTGGTGCGCGAGCAGTACTTC. This sequence joins TRBV3-1 and TRBJ2-7; 8 bases fit TRBD2. The CDR3 sequence is 15 residues long. The junction had 11 bases not matched to a gene; V was cut back by 4 bases and J by 6 bases. Per the germline V gene, CDR1 is LGHDT and CDR2 is YNNKEL (reference sequence).

This clonotype was counted many times. V and J are TRBV6-1 and TRBJ2-2; the match to TRBD1 covers 7 bases. V shed 5 bases and J 2 bases; nucleotides not matched to a gene: 5. The CDR3 has 15 residues. Germline V lookup: CDR1 MNHNS, CDR2 SASEGT. The CDR3 loop is CASSKTGANTGELFF. CDR3 DNA sequence: TGTGCCAGCAGTAAAACAGGGGCAAACACCGGGGAGCTGTTTTTT.